These 10 T cell receptor beta chains were all obtained from the same sample, sequenced in a study of Ad26.COV2.S vaccination and SARS-CoV-2 variants. Indicated treatment: about 20 received Ad26.COV2.S at low or high dose, single or two shots; about 5 received placebo; per-sample allocation not given. Specimens were obtained on day 63 following the first vaccine or placebo injection. Method: immunoSEQ multiplex PCR; TCRdb's copy keeps in-frame clones and lacks some. The table shows about 350,000 clones, with about 88% occurring only once. The sample was peripheral blood, taken in a trial of Ad26.COV2.S vaccine versus placebo. All receptors come from a person aged 18-60 years who received the Ad26.COV2.S COVID-19 vaccine or a placebo.

V and J are TRBV5-1 and TRBJ1-2, with D possibly being TRBD1 (6 bases). V was shortened by 0 bases and J by 4 bases, with 13 bases between the two germline ends. Germline V CDR1 and CDR2: SGHRS, YFSETQ. The CDR3 contains 15 residues. This CDR3 is CASSLAQGPSYGYTF. For the CDR3, the DNA is TGCGCCAGCAGCTTGGCACAGGGCCCTAGCTATGGCTACACCTTC.

This clone was seen just once. The J gene is TRBJ2-6, the V gene TRBV18, with D perhaps TRBD2 (6 bases). In germline, CDR1 is KGHSH, CDR2 LQKENI. Trimming removed 1 base from V and 0 bases from J, with 13 bases in between. CDR3 length: 18 amino acids. The CDR3 DNA reads as TGTGCCAGCTCACCACTGGGTGGGAGGTCCTCTGGGGCCAACGTCCTGACTTTC. Protein: CASSPLGGRSSGANVLTF. The whole variable domain, filled in from reference TRBV18 and TRBJ2-6, reads NAGVMQNPRHLVRRRGQEARLRCSPMKGHSHVYWYRQLPEEGLKFMVYLQKENIIDESGMPKERFSAEFPKEGPSILRIQQVVRGDSAAYFCASSPLGGRSSGANVLTFGAGSRLTVL.

V gene TRBV10-2 combines with J gene TRBJ2-7, with 15 bases that match TRBD2. V shed 3 bases and J 6 bases; nucleotides not matched to a gene: 6. The CDR3 totals 16 residues. From germline, CDR1 is WSHSY and CDR2 SAAADI. CDR3 in amino acids: CASSEWTSGRAREQYF. The CDR3 bases are TGCGCCAGCAGTGAATGGACTAGCGGGAGGGCCCGCGAGCAGTACTTC.

The chain recombines TRBV5-4 with TRBJ2-2, with D maybe TRBD2 (6 bases). Per the germline V gene, CDR1 is SGHNT and CDR2 is YYREEE (reference sequence). The germline V and J ends were trimmed by 4 bases and 5 bases, with 15 bases remaining between them. The CDR3 has 15 amino acids. The chain's CDR3 is CASSPGGARTGELFF. CDR3 nucleotides: TGTGCCAGCAGCCCCGGGGGAGCGAGGACCGGGGAGCTGTTTTTT. The full variable domain, its missing parts supplied by reference TRBV5-4 and TRBJ2-2, is ETGVTQSPTHLIKTRGQQVTLRCSSQSGHNTVSWYQQALGQGPQFIFQYYREEENGRGNFPPRFSGLQFPNYSSELNVNALELDDSALYLCASSPGGARTGELFFGEGSRLTVL.

This chain links TRBV4-3 with TRBJ1-3, with a tentative D call TRBD1 (6 bases). This CDR3 is 17 amino acids long. Per germline, CDR1 LGHNA and CDR2 YSLEER. Between the trimmed V and J ends, which lost 2 bases and 0 bases, there was a span of 14 bases. As DNA, the CDR3 is TGCGCCAGCAGCCAACAGGGGCGGACGGGCTCTGGAAACACCATATATTTT. It encodes CASSQQGRTGSGNTIYF.

The CDR3 DNA follows: TGTGCCAGCAGCGTAGCATCTAGCGGTACCTACGAGCAGTACTTC. The encoded protein is CASSVASSGTYEQYF. This sequence joins TRBV9 and TRBJ2-7; TRBD2 agrees at 7 bases. The CDR3 is 15 residues long. CDR1 is SGDLS, CDR2 YYNGEE, per germline. V trimming: 0 bases; J trimming: 2 bases; junction bases outside the gene matches: 5.

The gene calls are TRBV14 and TRBJ2-3; unclear D gene. The germline CDR1 and CDR2 sequences are SGHDN and FVKESK. The V and J ends lost 0 bases and 2 bases respectively, with 12 bases between them. This CDR3 comprises 16 residues. Written as DNA, the CDR3 is TGTGCCAGCAGCCAAGATGCGACATCGTTCACAGATACGCAGTATTTT. Protein: CASSQDATSFTDTQYF.

The chain is built from TRBV27 and TRBJ2-1; 8 bases match TRBD2. This CDR3 spans 17 amino acids. Germline V gene lookup returns CDR1 MNHEY and CDR2 SMNVEV (reference sequence). The J segment lost 1 base and the V segment lost 6 bases, leaving 11 bases of the junction unmatched. Here the CDR3 reads CASRTFVGRASYNEQFF. The CDR3 DNA reads as TGTGCCAGCAGGACTTTCGTCGGGAGGGCTTCCTACAATGAGCAGTTCTTC.

This chain uses TRBV10-3 with TRBJ1-3; TRBD1 matches 8 bases. The CDR3 covers 14 residues. Germline V gene lookup returns CDR1 ENHRY and CDR2 SYGVKD. The V gene end was trimmed by 6 bases and the J gene end by 4 bases; junction bases not matched to a gene: 5. This CDR3 reads CAIRAQGAGNTIYF. The DNA for the CDR3 is TGTGCCATCAGGGCTCAGGGGGCCGGAAACACCATATATTTT.

The chain employs TRBV7-8 and TRBJ2-7, with D perhaps TRBD2 (5 bases). V lost 2 bases to trimming and J lost 0 bases, with 11 bases between them. Germline V CDR1 and CDR2: SGHVS, FQNEAQ. The CDR3 runs 15 residues. The CDR3 spells CASSLYRGGSYEQYF. The DNA for the CDR3 is TGTGCCAGCAGCTTATATCGGGGTGGCTCCTACGAGCAGTACTTC.